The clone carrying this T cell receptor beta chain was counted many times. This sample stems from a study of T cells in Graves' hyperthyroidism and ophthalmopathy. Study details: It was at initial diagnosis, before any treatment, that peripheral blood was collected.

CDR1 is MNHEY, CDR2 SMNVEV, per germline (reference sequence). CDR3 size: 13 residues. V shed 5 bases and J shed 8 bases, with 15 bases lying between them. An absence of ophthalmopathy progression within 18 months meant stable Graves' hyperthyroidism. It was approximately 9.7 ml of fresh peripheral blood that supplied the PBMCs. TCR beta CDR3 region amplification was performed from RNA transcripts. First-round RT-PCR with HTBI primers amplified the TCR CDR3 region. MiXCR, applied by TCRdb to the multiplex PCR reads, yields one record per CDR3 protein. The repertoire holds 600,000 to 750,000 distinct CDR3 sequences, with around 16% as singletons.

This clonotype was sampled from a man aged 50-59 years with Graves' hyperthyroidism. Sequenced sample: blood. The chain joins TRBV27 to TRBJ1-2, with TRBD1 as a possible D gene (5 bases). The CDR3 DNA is TGTGCCAGCAGTGAACAGGATTTCTGGGGCTACACCTTC. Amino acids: CASSEQDFWGYTF.